Listed here are 13 T cell receptor beta chains from one sample, sequenced in a study of cytomegalovirus exposure and HLA in healthy donors. 13 Jbeta primers and 60 Vbeta primers were used for the PCR. Repertoires were generated with immunoSEQ multiplex PCR, while TCRdb's copy carries only in-frame clones and drops some. The sample has about 42,000 clones; approximately 55% are singletons. The sequenced sample was PBMCs. The receptors were gathered from a human donor in good health.

This clone turned up a few times. This sequence joins TRBV6-6 and TRBJ1-6; TRBD1 matches 8 bases. The J segment lost 10 bases and the V segment lost 2 bases, leaving 7 bases of the junction unmatched. Germline V CDR1 and CDR2: MNHNY, SVGAGI (reference sequence). The CDR3 has 15 amino acids. The CDR3: CASSYGGQETSPLHF. The CDR3 DNA is TGTGCCAGCAGTTACGGGGGACAGGAGACCTCACCCCTCCACTTT.

The rearrangement links TRBV5-1 to TRBJ2-7; 7 bases line up with TRBD2. J lost 6 bases, V lost 1 base, and 4 bases had no gene match. Germline lookup yields CDR1 SGHRS and CDR2 YFSETQ. This CDR3 has 13 residues. The CDR3 region is CASSLSGRVEQYF. CDR3 coding DNA: TGCGCCAGCAGCTTGAGTGGGAGGGTCGAGCAGTACTTC.

This clone came up a few times. The chain combines TRBV7-8 with TRBJ1-1; TRBD1 might be the D (6 bases). Trimming left V 0 bases short and J 4 bases short, with 12 bases between. CDR3 length: 15 residues. Germline CDR1 reads SGHVS; CDR2 reads FQNEAQ. The CDR3 spells CASSLARRTATEAFF. The CDR3 nucleotides read TGTGCCAGCAGCTTAGCCAGAAGGACAGCCACTGAAGCTTTCTTT.

This clone has only a few counts. The chain combines TRBV4-3 with TRBJ2-7; 8 bases agree with TRBD2. J lost 3 bases, V lost 0 bases, and 1 base had no gene match. CDR1 and CDR2 (germline): LGHNA, YSLEER. There are 14 residues in the CDR3. CDR3 DNA sequence: TGCGCCAGCAGCCAAGAGGGGACTAGCTACGAGCAGTACTTC. As protein: CASSQEGTSYEQYF.

This chain uses TRBV6-5 with TRBJ2-7; 7 nucleotides match TRBD2. Germline CDR1 and CDR2: MNHEY and SVGAGI. V shed 2 bases and J 6 bases; nucleotides not matched to a gene: 7. The CDR3 totals 14 residues. The CDR3 loop reads CASSYAGTNSEQYF. The CDR3 DNA sequence: TGTGCCAGCAGTTACGCCGGGACTAACAGCGAGCAGTACTTC.

This chain uses TRBV18 with TRBJ1-1; D is ambiguous. The CDR3 extends over 13 amino acids. Germline-derived CDR1 and CDR2 are KGHSH and LQKENI. Trimming took 1 base from V and 5 from J, leaving 8 bases between them. CDR3 region: CASSPQEETEAFF. CDR3 coding DNA: TGTGCCAGCTCACCACAGGAGGAAACTGAAGCTTTCTTT.

V gene TRBV15 combines with J gene TRBJ2-1, with 14 bases fitting TRBD2. Germline assignment: CDR1 LNHNV and CDR2 YYDKDF (reference sequence). With V trimmed by 1 base and J by 10 bases, 6 bases remained unmatched. CDR3 length equals 16 residues. The CDR3 spells CATSRGGTSGSQEQFF. In nucleotides, the CDR3 is TGTGCCACCAGCAGAGGAGGGACTAGCGGGAGCCAGGAGCAGTTCTTC.

V and J are TRBV6-1 and TRBJ2-7, with 12 bases fitting TRBD2. The ends lost 5 bases at V and 3 bases at J; junction bases unmatched: 5. The germline CDR1 and CDR2 sequences are MNHNS and SASEGT. This CDR3 spans 15 amino acids. In DNA, the CDR3 is TGTGCCAGCAGTCCCAGGACTAGCGGGGACTACGAGCAGTACTTC. Amino acids: CASSPRTSGDYEQYF.

This chain links TRBV18 with TRBJ1-2; 7 nucleotides agree with TRBD1. Unmatched junction bases numbered 9, after V lost 3 bases and J lost 8 bases. Germline V gives CDR1 KGHSH, CDR2 LQKENI. CDR3 length: 14 residues. The CDR3 DNA is TGTGCCAGCTCACCGACAGGGTTGGAGGGAGGCTACACCTTC. Protein product: CASSPTGLEGGYTF.

This chain uses TRBV9 with TRBJ1-6; maybe TRBD1 (6 bases). The CDR3 is made up of 14 amino acids. The germline V gene has CDR1 SGDLS and CDR2 YYNGEE. The V end lost 2 bases, the J end lost 7 bases, and 10 bases lay between the germline ends. The CDR3 is CASSVRQENSPLHF. In DNA, the CDR3 is TGTGCCAGCAGCGTGAGACAGGAAAATTCACCCCTCCACTTT.

The gene calls are TRBV7-3 and TRBJ1-1; possibly TRBD1 for D (5 bases). Trimming took 5 bases from V and 1 from J, leaving 11 bases between them. The CDR3 has 14 residues. CDR1 is SGHTA, CDR2 FQGTGA, per germline. The CDR3 sequence is CASSQTGGNTEAFF. The CDR3 DNA follows: TGTGCCAGCAGCCAAACCGGGGGGAACACTGAAGCTTTCTTT. The full variable domain, rest sourced from reference TRBV7-3 and TRBJ1-1, is GAGVSQTPSNKVTEKGKYVELRCDPISGHTALYWYRQSLGQGPEFLIYFQGTGAADDSGLPNDRFFAVRPEGSVSTLKIQRTERGDSAVYLCASSQTGGNTEAFFGQGTRLTVV.

The chain is built from TRBV6-1 and TRBJ2-1, with TRBD2 identical over 10 bases. Germline CDR1 and CDR2: MNHNS and SASEGT. J lost 6 bases, V lost 6 bases, and 5 bases had no gene match. The CDR3 is 14 residues long. The CDR3 DNA is TGTGCCAGCAGAGTAGCGGGGGGTCCCAATGAGCAGTTCTTC. This encodes CASRVAGGPNEQFF.

This chain uses TRBV25-1 with TRBJ2-2; D is uncertain. CDR1 and CDR2 (germline): MGHDK, SYGVNS. V lost 2 bases to trimming and J lost 3 bases, with 4 bases between them. This CDR3 has 13 amino acids. Here the CDR3 DNA reads TGTGCCAGCAGTGAACGCGACACCGGGGAGCTGTTTTTT. Encoded protein: CASSERDTGELFF.